This TCR beta chain was sequenced during a study of PD-1 blockade in classical Hodgkin lymphoma (dated by TCRdb to about 2020). In terms of the full investigation: Nivolumab dosing was 3 mg/kg intravenously every 2 weeks, continuing until either disease progression or unacceptable toxicity. A peripheral blood immune signature of response to PD-1 blockade in classical Hodgkin lymphoma was defined using TCR beta sequencing and CyTOF. What the study reported, not specific to this receptor: Baseline TCR diversity was reported as lower in newly diagnosed patients than in healthy donors, and lower still in relapsed/refractory patients. Diversity was lower in patients who began nivolumab less than 1 year after ASCT, so these patients were left out of later analyses to avoid confounding by immune reconstitution. The study was restricted to a single clinical trial cohort, and the causes of repertoire differences, possibly disease activity or prior therapy, were left undefined. A significant rise by C4D1 was seen in CD4+ but not CD8+ TCR diversity (p=0.0027 vs p=0.16), with the rise being most apparent in complete responders (p=0.02). Among trial patients, those achieving complete response had baseline diversity similar to that of newly diagnosed patients, while diversity was significantly lower in partial responders and progressors.

Taken with the paper, the label for time point translates to: cycle 1 day 1 (C1D1), immediately before nivolumab initiation. Relapse after autologous stem cell transplantation had occurred in all trial patients, and cohorts A, B and C were distinguished by prior brentuximab vedotin exposure. The trial cohort was composed of approximately 60 patients with relapsed/refractory classical Hodgkin lymphoma, for whom complete response, partial response or progressive disease was recorded as best overall response. Single-agent nivolumab was administered to trial patients in the multi-cohort phase II CheckMate 205 trial. Best overall response was determined by an independent review committee according to the 2007 International Working Group response criteria. Trial PBMCs were collected just before the start of nivolumab (C1D1) and during therapy at cycle 2 day 1 and cycle 4 day 1. Peripheral blood was collected in 8 mL Vacutainer Cell Preparation Tubes, from which PBMCs were isolated by centrifugation and then cryopreserved.

This clone has only a few counts. Its antigen has not been determined. No per-base quality is available; no much larger clone lies one base away. In the germline V gene, CDR1 corresponds to SGHAT and CDR2 to FQNNGV. Including cysteine and phenylalanine, the CDR3 has 13 amino acids. The sequence is cut down to CDR3 DNA, 39 bases in frame from base 1. V has 7 bases trimmed and J has 5 bases trimmed; junction bases matching no gene number 8. The Qiagen DNeasy kit was used to extract genomic DNA from unsorted PBMCs and from the negatively selected CD4+ and CD8+ fractions. TCR beta CDR3 regions were amplified by immunoSEQ multiplex PCR using primers annealing to V and J segments. A synthetic immune receptor repertoire was used to minimize amplification bias, and any remaining bias was removed computationally after sequencing. As for how the authors treated the data: Repertoire diversity was quantified as the Shannon entropy index using custom Python scripts. Unsorted, CD4+ and CD8+ repertoires were examined separately, except in combined analyses, for which CD4+ and CD8+ sequences were merged in silico. Clonal expansion was defined as a frequency increase of at least 2-fold after treatment compared with C1D1, and clones undetected at baseline were assigned a pseudocount of 0.5. Clones with 0 or 1 copy at C1D1 were classified as singleton clones, and clones with 2 or more copies were classified as non-singleton clones. Clones expanded in unsorted samples were annotated as CD4+, CD8+ or unknown by matching protein sequences in sorted samples from the same patient. Wilcoxon tests on paired samples were used to test diversity changes from C1D1 to C4D1. The source is immuneACCESS, and TCRdb retained only in-frame sequences with V and J called. Part of the clones is not carried over; for the studies checked, unresolved V genes explain less than half of this, and the remainder is unexplained. V and J calls and clone size come straight from that table; D and trimming were deduced from the DNA. For this sample there are 47,000 or so clones; over 70% appear just once. Jointly, the top ten make up approximately 10% of the sample.

Sequences were derived from peripheral blood mononuclear cells (PBMCs), sampled at baseline. The sequence links TRBV11-2 to TRBJ2-7; the junction holds 7 bases that match TRBD1. The source is a human donor with classical Hodgkin lymphoma. The base sequence is TGTGCCAGCAACCGGGACAGTGCCGACGAGCAGTACTTC. This sequence encodes CASNRDSADEQYF.